The next 26 T cell receptor beta chains were all read from a single sample in a study of blood T cell repertoires in COVID-19. Clones were sequenced by immunoSEQ multiplex PCR, and TCRdb holds only the in-frame ones, with some missing. The sample holds about 170,000 clones, approximately 77% seen once. The sequenced sample was peripheral blood. The receptors were gathered from a woman older than 75 with active or convalescent COVID-19.

The table lists this clone with a few counts. The chain employs TRBV5-1 and TRBJ2-1; 8 bases are shared with TRBD2. Looked up from germline, CDR1 is SGHRS and CDR2 is YFSETQ. V shed 4 bases and J 8 bases; nucleotides not matched to a gene: 20. This CDR3 has 18 amino acids. CDR3 DNA: TGCGCCAGCAGCAGGAAGAATATCGCGGGAGGAGGCCCCCATGAGCAGTTCTTC. Its translation is CASSRKNIAGGGPHEQFF.

This sequence joins TRBV7-7 and TRBJ1-4, with TRBD1 as a possible D gene (5 bases). Trimming left V 5 bases short and J 3 bases short, with 10 bases between. This CDR3 spans 14 amino acids. Germline V gene lookup returns CDR1 SSHAT and CDR2 FNYEAQ (reference sequence). As DNA, the CDR3 is TGTGCCAGCAGCCCAGGGCTGCCTAATGAAAAACTGTTTTTT. It translates to CASSPGLPNEKLFF.

The chain employs TRBV18 and TRBJ1-3; unclear D gene. The CDR3 runs 17 residues. Germline V gene data show CDR1 as KGHSH and CDR2 as LQKENI. V lost 3 bases and J 1 base, leaving 16 bases between the germline ends. CDR3 region: CASSPKREVNSGNTIYF. The CDR3 bases are TGTGCCAGCTCACCTAAGAGGGAGGTGAATTCTGGAAACACCATATATTTT.

The CDR3 DNA follows: TGTGCCAGCAGCTCGAACACCGACAGGGAGGGCTACACCTTC. This sequence encodes CASSSNTDREGYTF. The chain couples TRBV7-3 to TRBJ1-2; 7 positions match TRBD1. Germline-derived CDR1 and CDR2 are SGHTA and FQGTGA. There are 14 residues in the CDR3. V was clipped by 4 bases and J by 8 bases; unmatched bases: 10.

The chain is built from TRBV7-3 and TRBJ1-1; D is perhaps TRBD1 (5 bases). The germline CDR1 and CDR2 sequences are SGHTA and FQGTGA. Trimming took off 1 base at V and 3 bases at J, with 6 bases between the two ends. CDR3 length: 13 residues. CDR3 coding DNA: TGTGCCAGCAGCTTAATGACAGACACTGAAGCTTTCTTT. Translating it yields CASSLMTDTEAFF.

This CDR3 reads CASSYSTGKQFF. CDR3 sequence (DNA): TGTGCCAGCAGTTACTCTACGGGAAAGCAGTTCTTC. The V call is TRBV6-5, the J call TRBJ2-1, with a possible D match to TRBD2 (5 bases). Trimming took 0 bases from V and 11 from J, leaving 8 bases between them. Per the germline V gene, CDR1 is MNHEY and CDR2 is SVGAGI. The CDR3 sequence is 12 residues long.

The J gene is TRBJ1-5, the V gene TRBV5-1, with 10 bases that match TRBD1. V lost 4 bases and J lost 3; bases outside the gene matches: 4. Germline V gives CDR1 SGHRS, CDR2 YFSETQ. This CDR3 is built from 15 residues. CDR3 DNA: TGCGCCAGCAGCACCGGGACAGGGGACAATCAGCCCCAGCATTTT. It specifies CASSTGTGDNQPQHF.

The chain employs TRBV7-3 and TRBJ2-1; D possibly corresponds to TRBD1 (5 bases). Germline values: CDR1 SGHTA, CDR2 FQGTGA. The CDR3 runs 16 residues. V lost 2 bases to trimming and J lost 0 bases, with 11 bases between them. The CDR3 protein is CASSLVGASSYNEQFF. CDR3 bases: TGTGCCAGCAGCTTAGTAGGGGCGAGCTCCTACAATGAGCAGTTCTTC. Filled out from reference TRBV7-3 and TRBJ2-1, the complete variable domain reads GAGVSQTPSNKVTEKGKYVELRCDPISGHTALYWYRQSLGQGPEFLIYFQGTGAADDSGLPNDRFFAVRPEGSVSTLKIQRTERGDSAVYLCASSLVGASSYNEQFFGPGTRLTVL.

This clone has just a few counts. This sequence joins TRBV7-3 and TRBJ2-3, with TRBD1 matching over 7 bases. CDR1 SGHTA and CDR2 FQGTGA come from the germline V gene. Germline trimming cut 5 bases from V and 4 bases from J; bases unmatched to any gene: 12. This CDR3 has 16 amino acids. In DNA form, the CDR3 reads TGTGCCAGCAGCCCGACAGGGAGTAACCTTGCAGATACGCAGTATTTT. Translation gives CASSPTGSNLADTQYF.

The V gene is TRBV7-2, the J gene TRBJ2-3; 7 bases match TRBD1. Trimming removed 5 bases from V and 2 bases from J; junction bases left unmatched: 7. The CDR3 covers 15 residues. Germline CDR1 SGHTA, CDR2 FQGNSA. CDR3 region: CASSPNGQDTDTQYF. CDR3 coding DNA: TGTGCCAGCAGCCCTAACGGACAGGACACAGATACGCAGTATTTT.

The CDR3 DNA sequence: TGTGCCAGCAGAACCGACAGGGGAATAAATTCACCCCTCCACTTT. It specifies CASRTDRGINSPLHF. The chain employs TRBV6-5 and TRBJ1-6; the match to TRBD1 covers 8 bases. The junction had 8 bases not matched to a gene; V was cut back by 6 bases and J by 7 bases. The CDR3 runs to 15 residues. Germline CDR1 reads MNHEY; CDR2 reads SVGAGI.

V and J are TRBV5-1 and TRBJ2-2; 7 bases are a match to TRBD2. Germline V CDR1 and CDR2: SGHRS, YFSETQ. CDR3 size: 16 residues. Unmatched junction bases numbered 7, after V lost 3 bases and J lost 2 bases. Written as DNA, the CDR3 is TGCGCCAGCAGCTCGCAAGCGGGGATCAACACCGGGGAGCTGTTTTTT. The encoded protein is CASSSQAGINTGELFF.

The chain uses TRBV5-4 and TRBJ1-1; possibly TRBD1 for D (6 bases). Germline V gene lookup returns CDR1 SGHNT and CDR2 YYREEE (reference sequence). V was trimmed by 2 bases and J by 4 bases, leaving 12 bases between them. The CDR3 totals 14 residues. CDR3 loop: CASSFNREGTEAFF. The CDR3 DNA follows: TGTGCCAGCAGCTTCAACAGGGAGGGCACTGAAGCTTTCTTT.

This chain joins TRBV19 and TRBJ1-2; 10 bases line up with TRBD1. V lost 4 bases and J lost 8; bases outside the gene matches: 4. CDR1 and CDR2 (germline): LNHDA, SQIVND (reference sequence). This CDR3 has 13 amino acids. In DNA, the CDR3 is TGTGCCAGTAGTACCGACAGGGGGCAAGGCTACACCTTC. Protein product: CASSTDRGQGYTF.

The genes are TRBV2 and TRBJ1-2; 9 bases fit TRBD1. CDR3 length: 13 residues. The germline gives CDR1 SNHLY, CDR2 FYNNEI. V shed 9 bases, J shed 4 bases, and the junction held 6 bases outside the gene matches. CDR3 sequence (DNA): TGTGCCAGTCTTTACAGGGGGCTCTATGGCTACACCTTC. Its protein is CASLYRGLYGYTF.

V gene TRBV9 combines with J gene TRBJ1-1; 10 bases align to TRBD1. CDR3 length: 17 amino acids. Germline V gene lookup returns CDR1 SGDLS and CDR2 YYNGEE. J lost 1 base, V lost 0 bases, and 6 bases had no gene match. DNA of the CDR3: TGTGCCAGCAGCGTAGCCGGGACAGGGGCAAAGAACACTGAAGCTTTCTTT. As protein: CASSVAGTGAKNTEAFF.

J is TRBJ1-5 and V is TRBV7-3; D might be TRBD1 (6 bases). The CDR3 consists of 13 residues. V was shortened by 5 bases and J by 5 bases, with 10 bases between the two germline ends. The V gene's germline CDR1 is SGHTA and CDR2 FQGTGA. The chain's CDR3 is CASSPNRDQPQHF. The CDR3 region has the DNA TGTGCCAGCAGCCCGAACAGGGATCAGCCCCAGCATTTT.

The sample holds one count of this clone. V is TRBV6-5 and J is TRBJ1-5; 7 positions agree with TRBD1. The CDR3 loop spans 15 amino acids. CDR1 and CDR2 (germline): MNHEY, SVGAGI. With 0 bases clipped from V and 6 bases from J, the junction kept 5 bases outside the gene matches. The CDR3 nucleotides are TGTGCCAGCAGTTACTCCTCAGGGGGACGTCAGCCCCAGCATTTT. It codes for CASSYSSGGRQPQHF.

The genes are TRBV19 and TRBJ2-1; 9 bases fit TRBD1. The CDR3 runs 15 residues. Trimming took 4 bases from V and 10 from J; bases not matched to a gene: 11. Per germline, CDR1 LNHDA and CDR2 SQIVND (reference sequence). Here the CDR3 reads CASSTFKDRGSEQFF. CDR3 bases: TGTGCCAGTAGTACGTTCAAGGACAGGGGTTCCGAGCAGTTCTTC.

This clone has only one observation. The chain has TRBV9 and TRBJ1-2; possibly TRBD1 for D (6 bases). The CDR3 sequence is 15 residues long. Germline CDR1 and CDR2: SGDLS and YYNGEE. V was pared by 3 bases and J by 7 bases, with 19 bases between. CDR3 amino acids: CASSDDPGGQGGYTF. The CDR3 bases are TGTGCCAGCAGCGACGACCCGGGGGGGCAAGGTGGCTACACCTTC.

This clone was seen many times. The chain is built from TRBV5-1 and TRBJ1-1; 7 bases fit TRBD1. Germline-derived CDR1 and CDR2 are SGHRS and YFSETQ. CDR3 size: 15 residues. The V and J ends lost 0 bases and 6 bases, in that order; junction bases with no gene match: 8. The CDR3 DNA follows: TGCGCCAGCAGCTTGGAGGGGGCCGAACAACCTGAAGCTTTCTTT. Translated: CASSLEGAEQPEAFF.

V usage is TRBV7-3 and J usage is TRBJ2-7; 8 nucleotides align to TRBD1. CDR1 and CDR2 (germline): SGHTA, FQGTGA. J lost 4 bases, V lost 3 bases, and 8 bases had no gene match. The CDR3 spans 15 residues. CDR3 loop: CASSFSGQGGYEQYF. As DNA, the CDR3 is TGTGCCAGCAGCTTCTCCGGACAGGGTGGGTACGAGCAGTACTTC. The variable domain in full, with the rest retrieved from reference TRBV7-3 and TRBJ2-7, is GAGVSQTPSNKVTEKGKYVELRCDPISGHTALYWYRQSLGQGPEFLIYFQGTGAADDSGLPNDRFFAVRPEGSVSTLKIQRTERGDSAVYLCASSFSGQGGYEQYFGPGTRLTVT.

The gene calls are TRBV4-2 and TRBJ2-5, with 7 bases lining up with TRBD1. Germline assignment: CDR1 LGHNA and CDR2 YNFKEQ. The CDR3 loop spans 16 amino acids. V lost 0 bases to trimming and J lost 5 bases; unmatched junction nucleotides: 9. CDR3 residues: CASSQDQRQGRETQYF. The CDR3 DNA follows: TGTGCCAGCAGCCAAGATCAGAGACAGGGAAGGGAGACCCAGTACTTC.

A few counts support this clone. The chain recombines TRBV10-1 with TRBJ2-7, with 9 bases matching TRBD1. The trim removed 3 bases at V and 4 bases at J, leaving 10 bases unmatched. The length of the CDR3 is 16 residues. Germline assignment: CDR1 WNHNN and CDR2 SYGVQD (reference sequence). For the CDR3, the DNA is TGCGCCAGCAGTGATGCGAGGGGACAGGGAAAATACGAGCAGTACTTC. Protein sequence: CASSDARGQGKYEQYF.

The chain links TRBV18 to TRBJ2-5, with D maybe TRBD1 (5 bases). The CDR3 consists of 15 residues. The germline V and J ends were trimmed by 0 bases and 5 bases, with 13 bases remaining between them. CDR1 and CDR2 from the germline V gene are KGHSH and LQKENI. The CDR3 DNA reads TGTGCCAGCTCACCACCAAGGACAACGCGTGAGACCCAGTACTTC. It specifies CASSPPRTTRETQYF. Combining the CDR3 with reference TRBV18 and TRBJ2-5 gives the whole variable domain NAGVMQNPRHLVRRRGQEARLRCSPMKGHSHVYWYRQLPEEGLKFMVYLQKENIIDESGMPKERFSAEFPKEGPSILRIQQVVRGDSAAYFCASSPPRTTRETQYFGPGTRLLVL.

This clone has just a few counts. The chain carries TRBV5-1 and TRBJ2-3; weak D call: TRBD1 (5 bases). Germline V gives CDR1 SGHRS, CDR2 YFSETQ. This CDR3 is built from 13 residues. Trimming shortened V by 4 bases and J by 2 bases, and 8 bases separated the two germline ends. DNA for the CDR3: TGCGCCAGCAGCCCGGACAACACAGATACGCAGTATTTT. This encodes CASSPDNTDTQYF.